This T cell receptor (beta chain) was recovered during a study of blood T cell repertoires in COVID-19. Study summary: Acute-phase and convalescent COVID-19 samples originated in the United States, Italy and Spain. T cells, B-cell-depleted T cells, or PBMCs supplied cDNA or gDNA.

CDR1 and CDR2 (germline): SGHKS, YYEKEE (reference sequence). Trimming took off 3 bases at V and 5 bases at J, with 8 bases between the two ends. The CDR3 has 12 amino acids. Profiling relied on immunoSEQ multiplex PCR, and the TCRdb table lists in-frame clones only, not all of them. In the table there are about 98,000 clones, 70% to 90% of which are singletons. This chain joins TRBV5-5 and TRBJ1-1, with a possible D match to TRBD1 (6 bases). The receptor comes from a man aged 55-75 years with acute or convalescent COVID-19. The sequencing sample was made of peripheral blood. The CDR3 region is CASSSQGTEAFF. DNA for the CDR3: TGTGCCAGCAGCTCTCAGGGGACTGAAGCTTTCTTT.